This T cell receptor (beta chain) was recorded in a study of identical twins. Study results and caveats: Models underestimated TCR alpha sharing (out-of-frame) in monozygotic twins.

From the 5' RACE reads, TCRdb called clonotypes with MiXCR, one entry per CDR3 protein. The sample lists 750,000 to 950,000 distinct CDR3 sequences; around an eighth were seen once. This clonotype was picked up many times. Its antigen is still unknown. Germline V CDR1 and CDR2: DFQATT, SNEGSKA (reference sequence). The CDR3 is 12 amino acids. V lost 3 bases and J 3 bases, leaving 6 bases between the germline ends. The same sample was also used in a study of yellow fever vaccine responses in identical twins.

This clonotype was obtained from a woman between 18 and 29 years old in good health. The V call is TRBV20-1, the J call TRBJ2-1; weak D call: TRBD2 (6 bases). The sequenced sample consisted of PBMCs. Written as DNA, the CDR3 is TGCAGTGCTAGCGGGAGCTACAATGAGCAGTTCTTC. Translated, it gives CSASGSYNEQFF.